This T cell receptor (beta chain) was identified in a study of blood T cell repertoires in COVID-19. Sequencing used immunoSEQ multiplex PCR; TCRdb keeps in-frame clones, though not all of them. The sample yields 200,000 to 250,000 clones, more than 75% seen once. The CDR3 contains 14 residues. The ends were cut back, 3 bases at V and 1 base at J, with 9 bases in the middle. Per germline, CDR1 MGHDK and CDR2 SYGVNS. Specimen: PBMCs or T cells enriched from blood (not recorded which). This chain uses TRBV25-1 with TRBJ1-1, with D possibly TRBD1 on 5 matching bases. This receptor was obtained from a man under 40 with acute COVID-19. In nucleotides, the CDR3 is TGTGCCAGCAGTGATTGGGGCCAGAACACTGAAGCTTTCTTT. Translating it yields CASSDWGQNTEAFF.